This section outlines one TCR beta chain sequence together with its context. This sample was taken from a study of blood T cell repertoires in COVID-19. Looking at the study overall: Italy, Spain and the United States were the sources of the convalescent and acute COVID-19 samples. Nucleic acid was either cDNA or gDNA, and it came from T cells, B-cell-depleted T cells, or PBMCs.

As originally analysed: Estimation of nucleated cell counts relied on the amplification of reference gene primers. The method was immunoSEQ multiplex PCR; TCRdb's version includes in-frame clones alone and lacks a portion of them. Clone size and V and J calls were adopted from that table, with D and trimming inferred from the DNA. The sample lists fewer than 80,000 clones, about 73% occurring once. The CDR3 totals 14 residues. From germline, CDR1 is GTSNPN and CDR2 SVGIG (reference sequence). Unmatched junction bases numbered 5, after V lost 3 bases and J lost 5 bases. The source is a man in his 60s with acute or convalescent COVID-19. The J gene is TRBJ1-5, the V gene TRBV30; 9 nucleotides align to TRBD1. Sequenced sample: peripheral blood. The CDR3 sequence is CAWSRDRAHQPQHF. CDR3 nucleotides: TGTGCCTGGAGCCGGGACAGGGCGCATCAGCCCCAGCATTTT.